Below, 21 T cell receptor beta chains from the same sample are listed, as sequenced in a study of T cell repertoires in cytomegalovirus infection. In TCRdb, the reads were re-called with MiXCR into one record per CDR3 protein. This table holds more than 150,000 distinct CDR3 sequences, roughly 19% found once. Material for sequencing was PBMCs. These receptors were obtained from a human donor in good health (CMV status not recorded). Some clones in this sample may be carry-over from other donors' samples.

A word on this clonotype: Mismatch with germline at one junction end may stem from a read error. CDR3 loop: CASRLGLAGVYEQYF. CDR3 sequence (DNA): TGCGCCAGCAGGTTGGGACTAGCGGGAGTCTACGAGCAGTACTTC. The chain couples TRBV5-1 to TRBJ2-7; 14 bases agree with TRBD2. CDR1 and CDR2 from the germline V gene are SGHRS and YFSETQ. The CDR3 has 15 amino acids.

The chain couples TRBV28 to TRBJ2-7; unclear D gene. V lost 1 base and J 3 bases, leaving 10 bases between the germline ends. This CDR3 has 14 residues. CDR1 MDHEN and CDR2 SYDVKM come from the germline V gene. CDR3 residues: CASSLFFVGYEQYF. The CDR3 bases are TGTGCCAGCAGTTTATTCTTCGTTGGCTACGAGCAGTACTTC.

This clonotype was detected only a few times. The V call is TRBV6-5, the J call TRBJ2-7; TRBD2 matches at 8 bases. Trimming removed 9 bases from V and 2 bases from J; junction bases left unmatched: 3. CDR1 is MNHEY and CDR2 is SVGAGI in the germline V gene. The CDR3 runs to 12 residues. In DNA, the CDR3 is TGTGCCAGTCGGGGGGGGGCCTACGAGCAGTACTTC. It translates to CASRGGAYEQYF.

V is TRBV14 and J is TRBJ2-4; TRBD2 aligns across 10 bases. The J segment lost 7 bases and the V segment lost 3 bases, leaving 0 bases of the junction unmatched. The CDR3 totals 13 residues. CDR1 is SGHDN and CDR2 is FVKESK in the germline V gene. Written as DNA, the CDR3 is TGTGCCAGCAGCCAGACTAGCGGGAACATTCAGTACTTC. As protein: CASSQTSGNIQYF. Complete variable domain (other parts from reference TRBV14 and TRBJ2-4): EAGVTQFPSHSVIEKGQTVTLRCDPISGHDNLYWYRRVMGKEIKFLLHFVKESKQDESGMPNNRFLAERTGGTYSTLKVQPAELEDSGVYFCASSQTSGNIQYFGAGTRLSVL.

Details on this clonotype: At one boundary the junction diverges from the germline segment, which might be a read error. The J gene is TRBJ2-3, the V gene TRBV11-3; D is uncertain. CDR1 and CDR2 from the germline V gene are SGHNT and YENEEA. This CDR3 is 14 amino acids long. CDR3 in amino acids: CTSSWFRSTDTQYF. For the CDR3, the DNA is TGTACCAGCAGCTGGTTCCGTAGCACAGATACGCAGTATTTT.

The chain employs TRBV6-5 and TRBJ2-1; 10 nucleotides agree with TRBD2. With V trimmed by 2 bases and J by 0 bases, 7 bases remained unmatched. Germline V lookup: CDR1 MNHEY, CDR2 SVGAGI. CDR3 length: 18 residues. DNA of the CDR3: TGTGCCAGCAGTTACGTCCTAGCGGGAGAAAGCTCCTACAATGAGCAGTTCTTC. Translated, it gives CASSYVLAGESSYNEQFF.

The chain joins TRBV6-6 to TRBJ1-1; no clear D. The germline gives CDR1 MNHNY, CDR2 SVGAGI (reference sequence). The CDR3 is 11 residues long. V dropped 7 bases and J dropped 8 bases, with 11 bases sitting between them. The CDR3 coding sequence is TGTGCCAGCACCCCCGGGAAGGAAGCTTTCTTT. It encodes CASTPGKEAFF.

This clonotype was seen once. Here the CDR3 reads CASTYSGGGNQPQHF. The CDR3 DNA follows: TGTGCCAGCACCTACTCGGGTGGCGGGAATCAGCCCCAGCATTTT. The chain is built from TRBV28 and TRBJ1-5; D gene ambiguous. The V end was cut by 7 bases, the J end by 4 bases, with 17 bases between. This CDR3 is built from 15 residues. CDR1 MDHEN and CDR2 SYDVKM come from the germline V gene.

This chain connects TRBV11-2 to TRBJ2-2; D is possibly TRBD1 (6 bases). V was pared by 5 bases and J by 5 bases, with 12 bases between. Germline V gives CDR1 SGHAT, CDR2 FQNNGV. This CDR3 is built from 14 residues. CDR3 sequence: CASSRLQGTGELFF. The CDR3 DNA reads as TGTGCCAGCAGCCGTCTCCAGGGGACCGGGGAGCTGTTTTTT.

This clonotype has at least ten counts. The V and J genes are TRBV7-8 and TRBJ2-2; TRBD1 matches 10 bases. The CDR3 runs to 14 residues. In germline, CDR1 is SGHVS, CDR2 FQNEAQ. Germline trimming cut 9 bases from V and 6 bases from J; bases unmatched to any gene: 7. The DNA of the CDR3 is TGTGCCAGTTCGGGACAGGGGACCGCCGGGGAGCTGTTTTTT. It yields the protein CASSGQGTAGELFF. The full variable domain, completed using reference TRBV7-8 and TRBJ2-2, is GAGVSQSPRYKVAKRGQDVALRCDPISGHVSLFWYQQALGQGPEFLTYFQNEAQLDKSGLPSDRFFAERPEGSVSTLKIQRTQQEDSAVYLCASSGQGTAGELFFGEGSRLTVL.

V and J are TRBV28 and TRBJ2-7; 9 bases match TRBD1. Germline CDR1 MDHEN, CDR2 SYDVKM. CDR3 length: 13 residues. Trimming at V came to 4 bases and at J to 5 bases, leaving 3 bases not matched to a gene. CDR3 bases: TGTGCCAGCAGTTGGGGGACAGGGCACGAGCAGTACTTC. Protein: CASSWGTGHEQYF.

This clonotype was counted only a few times. The rearrangement links TRBV28 to TRBJ2-1; D remains ambiguous. CDR1 MDHEN and CDR2 SYDVKM come from the germline V gene. The CDR3 covers 12 residues. V was shortened by 6 bases and J by 8 bases, with 11 bases between the two germline ends. CDR3 protein: CASSLEDHEQFF. DNA for the CDR3: TGTGCCAGCAGCCTTGAGGACCATGAGCAGTTCTTC. The whole variable domain, remainder taken from reference TRBV28 and TRBJ2-1, is DVKVTQSSRYLVKRTGEKVFLECVQDMDHENMFWYRQDPGLGLRLIYFSYDVKMKEKGDIPEGYSVSREKKERFSLILESASTNQTSMYLCASSLEDHEQFFGPGTRLTVL.

This sequence joins TRBV10-3 and TRBJ1-5; 7 bases map to TRBD1. This CDR3 is built from 14 residues. Per germline, CDR1 ENHRY and CDR2 SYGVKD. Trimming at V came to 3 bases and at J to 4 bases, leaving 3 bases not matched to a gene. CDR3 DNA: TGTGCCATCAGTGAAGGGGGACAGAATCAGCCCCAGCATTTT. The encoded protein is CAISEGGQNQPQHF.

This clonotype was observed a handful of times. The chain combines TRBV7-9 with TRBJ2-1; 7 positions match TRBD1. The CDR3 covers 13 residues. Trimming took 5 bases from V and 3 from J; bases not matched to a gene: 1. The germline gives CDR1 SEHNR, CDR2 FQNEAQ (reference sequence). CDR3 region: CASSGTVYNEQFF. The CDR3 DNA reads TGTGCCAGCAGCGGGACAGTCTACAATGAGCAGTTCTTC.

The chain has TRBV28 and TRBJ2-2, with D tentatively TRBD2 (6 bases). Trimming shortened V by 7 bases and J by 8 bases, and 23 bases separated the two germline ends. Germline-derived CDR1 and CDR2 are MDHEN and SYDVKM. The CDR3 spans 16 residues. The CDR3 region has the DNA TGTGCCAGCAACCCCGGACGAGGGAGGATTCGGGGGGAGCTGTTTTTT. Translated: CASNPGRGRIRGELFF.

This clonotype has just a few counts. The chain joins TRBV6-5 to TRBJ2-1, with TRBD2 matching over 11 bases. The V gene's germline CDR1 is MNHEY and CDR2 SVGAGI. This CDR3 spans 16 amino acids. V lost 1 base to trimming and J lost 6 bases; unmatched junction nucleotides: 5. The CDR3 protein is CASSYFPGLAANEQFF. CDR3 nucleotides: TGTGCCAGCAGTTACTTCCCGGGACTAGCGGCCAATGAGCAGTTCTTC.

The V gene is TRBV7-9, the J gene TRBJ2-7; D may be TRBD2 (5 bases). CDR1 and CDR2 (germline): SEHNR, FQNEAQ (reference sequence). V shed 1 base and J shed 1 base, with 8 bases lying between them. This CDR3 spans 14 amino acids. DNA for the CDR3: TGTGCCAGCAGCTTAGGCAGGACTTCCTACGAGCAGTACTTC. Protein product: CASSLGRTSYEQYF.

In this sample, this clonotype turned up many times. This sequence joins TRBV7-2 and TRBJ1-5; 8 nucleotides align to TRBD1. Looked up from germline, CDR1 is SGHTA and CDR2 is FQGNSA. The CDR3 has 15 residues. The junction had 2 bases not matched to a gene; V was cut back by 3 bases and J by 1 base. The CDR3 is CASSFRQGSNQPQHF. The DNA for the CDR3 is TGTGCCAGCAGCTTTAGACAGGGGAGCAATCAGCCCCAGCATTTT.

This clonotype showed up just a few times. V usage is TRBV5-6 and J usage is TRBJ2-5; possible D gene TRBD1, 5 bases. Between the trimmed V and J ends, which lost 3 bases and 2 bases, there was a span of 20 bases. There are 17 residues in the CDR3. Per the germline V gene, CDR1 is SGHDT and CDR2 is YYEEEE. As DNA, the CDR3 is TGTGCCAGCAGCTCCCTTACTGCGCTAAGACAGCAAGAGACCCAGTACTTC. It encodes CASSSLTALRQQETQYF.

This chain connects TRBV15 to TRBJ2-2; D gene ambiguous. CDR1 and CDR2 (germline): LNHNV, YYDKDF (reference sequence). This CDR3 is 15 amino acids long. Trimming removed 0 bases at V and 6 bases at J, with 11 bases between. This chain's CDR3 is CATSRDDRVPGELFF. CDR3 in DNA: TGTGCCACCAGCAGAGATGATAGGGTACCCGGGGAGCTGTTTTTT.

This clonotype has only a few counts. This rearrangement joins TRBV3-1 to TRBJ1-1; perhaps TRBD1 as D (6 bases). V was clipped by 1 base and J by 1 base, with 7 bases between them. Germline CDR1 reads LGHDT; CDR2 reads YNNKEL (reference sequence). This CDR3 is built from 14 residues. The CDR3, as DNA: TGTGCCAGCAGCCAAGCGGACAGGAACACTGAAGCTTTCTTT. Residues: CASSQADRNTEAFF.